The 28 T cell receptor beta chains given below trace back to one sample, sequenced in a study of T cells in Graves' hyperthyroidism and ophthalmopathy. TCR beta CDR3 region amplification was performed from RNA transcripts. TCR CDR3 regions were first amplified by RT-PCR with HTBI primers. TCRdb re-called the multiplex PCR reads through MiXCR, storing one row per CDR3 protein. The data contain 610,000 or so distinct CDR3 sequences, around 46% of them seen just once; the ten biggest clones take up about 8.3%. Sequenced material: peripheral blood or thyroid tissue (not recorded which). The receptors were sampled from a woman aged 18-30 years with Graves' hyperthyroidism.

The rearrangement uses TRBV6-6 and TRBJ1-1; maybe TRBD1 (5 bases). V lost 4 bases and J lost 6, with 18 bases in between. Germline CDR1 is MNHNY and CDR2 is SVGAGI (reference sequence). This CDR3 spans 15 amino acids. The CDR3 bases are TGTGCCAGCAGTTCCAGGCTCGGGGGTCGGGCTGAAGCTTTCTTT. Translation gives CASSSRLGGRAEAFF.

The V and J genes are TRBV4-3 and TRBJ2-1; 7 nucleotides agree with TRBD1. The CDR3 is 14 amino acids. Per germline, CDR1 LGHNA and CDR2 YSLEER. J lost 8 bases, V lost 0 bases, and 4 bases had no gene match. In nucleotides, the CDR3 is TGCGCCAGCAGCCAAGAGACAGGGTTCTATGAGCAGTTCTTC. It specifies CASSQETGFYEQFF.

Here the CDR3 DNA reads TGTGCCACCAGTGATACGTTGGAGGGAGGGCCGGGTTACGAGCAGTACTTC. It encodes CATSDTLEGGPGYEQYF. V usage is TRBV24-1 and J usage is TRBJ2-7; TRBD2 matches 7 bases. Losses at the gene ends were 3 bases for V and 4 bases for J; bases not matched to a gene: 14. CDR3 length: 17 amino acids. Looked up from germline, CDR1 is KGHDR and CDR2 is SFDVKD.

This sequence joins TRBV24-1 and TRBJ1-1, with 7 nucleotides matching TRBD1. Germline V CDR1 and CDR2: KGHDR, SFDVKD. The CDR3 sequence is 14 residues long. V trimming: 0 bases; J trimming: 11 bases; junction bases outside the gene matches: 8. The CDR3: CATSDLRLTGLAFF. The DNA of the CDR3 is TGTGCCACCAGTGATTTGAGACTGACAGGGTTGGCTTTCTTT.

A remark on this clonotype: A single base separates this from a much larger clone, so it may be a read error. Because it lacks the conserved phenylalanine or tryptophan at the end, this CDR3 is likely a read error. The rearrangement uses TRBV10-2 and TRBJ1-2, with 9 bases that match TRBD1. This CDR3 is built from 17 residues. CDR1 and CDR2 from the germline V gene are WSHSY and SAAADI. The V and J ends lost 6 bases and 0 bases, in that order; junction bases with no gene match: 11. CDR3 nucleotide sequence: TGCGCCAGCAGAAGGAGGGACAGGGTGGACCCTAACTATGGCTACACCTCC. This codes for CASRRRDRVDPNYGYTS.

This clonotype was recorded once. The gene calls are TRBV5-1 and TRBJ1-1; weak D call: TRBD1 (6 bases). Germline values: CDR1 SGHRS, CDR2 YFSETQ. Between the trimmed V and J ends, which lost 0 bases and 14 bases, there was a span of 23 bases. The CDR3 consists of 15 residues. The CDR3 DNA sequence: TGCGCCAGCAGCTTGGGGGGGCTTGGATTCAATGAGCAGTTCTTT. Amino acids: CASSLGGLGFNEQFF.

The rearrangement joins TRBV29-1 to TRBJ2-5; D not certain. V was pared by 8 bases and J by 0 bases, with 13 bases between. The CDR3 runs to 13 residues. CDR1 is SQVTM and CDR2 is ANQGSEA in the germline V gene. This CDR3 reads CSSAYPNQETQYF. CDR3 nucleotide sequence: TGCAGCAGCGCGTACCCCAACCAAGAGACCCAGTACTTC.

The chain's CDR3 is CATGGLGQGYYEQYF. CDR3 DNA: TGTGCCACCGGCGGTTTGGGACAGGGATATTACGAGCAGTACTTC. The chain employs TRBV15 and TRBJ2-7; 9 nucleotides agree with TRBD1. This CDR3 has 15 residues. Trimming cost V 8 bases and J 4 bases; bases outside gene matches: 12. Germline CDR1 and CDR2: LNHNV and YYDKDF (reference sequence). The complete variable domain, with remaining parts taken from reference TRBV15 and TRBJ2-7, reads DAMVIQNPRYQVTQFGKPVTLSCSQTLNHNVMYWYQQKSSQAPKLLFHYYDKDFNNEADTPDNFQSRRPNTSFCFLDIRSPGLGDTAMYLCATGGLGQGYYEQYFGPGTRLTVT.

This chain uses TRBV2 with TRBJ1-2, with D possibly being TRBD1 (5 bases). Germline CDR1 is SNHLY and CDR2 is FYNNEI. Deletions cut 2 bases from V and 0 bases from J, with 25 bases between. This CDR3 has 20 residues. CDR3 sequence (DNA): TGTGCCAGCAGTGAACCTACGGGTTCACTGCTGGGGGTGACTAACTATGGCTACACCTTC. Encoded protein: CASSEPTGSLLGVTNYGYTF.

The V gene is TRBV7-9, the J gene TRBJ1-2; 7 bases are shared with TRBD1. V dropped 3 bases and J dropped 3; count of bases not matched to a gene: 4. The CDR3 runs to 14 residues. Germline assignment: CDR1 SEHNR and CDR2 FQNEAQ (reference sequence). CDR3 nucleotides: TGTGCCAGCAGCTTGGGACAGACCGACTATGGCTACACCTTC. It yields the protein CASSLGQTDYGYTF.

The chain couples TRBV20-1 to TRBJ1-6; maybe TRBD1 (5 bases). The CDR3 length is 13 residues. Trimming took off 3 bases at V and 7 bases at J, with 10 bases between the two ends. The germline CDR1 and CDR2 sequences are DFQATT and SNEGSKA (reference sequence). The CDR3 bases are TGCAGTGCTAGTTCGGGGGTGAATTCACCCCTCCACTTT. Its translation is CSASSGVNSPLHF.

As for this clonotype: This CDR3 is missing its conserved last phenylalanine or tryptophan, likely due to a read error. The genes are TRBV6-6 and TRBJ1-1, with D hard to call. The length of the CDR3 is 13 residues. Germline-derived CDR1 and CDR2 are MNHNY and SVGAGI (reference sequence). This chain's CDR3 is CASGYLGPGEAFL. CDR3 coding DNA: TGTGCCAGCGGTTACCTCGGGCCAGGTGAAGCTTTCCTT.

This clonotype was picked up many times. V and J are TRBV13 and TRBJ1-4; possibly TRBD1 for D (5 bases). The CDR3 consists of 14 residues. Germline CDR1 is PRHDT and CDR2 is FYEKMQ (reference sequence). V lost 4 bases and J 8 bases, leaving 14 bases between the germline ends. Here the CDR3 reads CASSSGVREEKLFF. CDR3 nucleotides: TGTGCCAGCAGCTCTGGGGTCAGGGAAGAAAAACTGTTTTTT.

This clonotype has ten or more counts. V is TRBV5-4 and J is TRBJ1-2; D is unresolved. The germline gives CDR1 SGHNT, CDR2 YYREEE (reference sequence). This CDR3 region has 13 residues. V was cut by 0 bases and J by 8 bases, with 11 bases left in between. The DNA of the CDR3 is TGTGCCAGCAGCTTGGAGGCCGGGGTAGGCTACACCTTC. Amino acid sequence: CASSLEAGVGYTF.

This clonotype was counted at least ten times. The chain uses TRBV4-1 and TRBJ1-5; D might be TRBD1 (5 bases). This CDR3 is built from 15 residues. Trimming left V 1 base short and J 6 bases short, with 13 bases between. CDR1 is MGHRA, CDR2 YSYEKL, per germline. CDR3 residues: CASSQANRGGQPQHF. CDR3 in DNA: TGCGCCAGCAGCCAAGCGAATAGGGGCGGTCAGCCCCAGCATTTT.

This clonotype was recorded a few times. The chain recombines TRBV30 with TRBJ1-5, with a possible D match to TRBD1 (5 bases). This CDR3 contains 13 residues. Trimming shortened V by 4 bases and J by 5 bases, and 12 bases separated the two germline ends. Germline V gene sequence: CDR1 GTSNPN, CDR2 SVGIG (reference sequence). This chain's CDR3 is CAWTVGADQPQHF. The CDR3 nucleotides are TGTGCCTGGACCGTCGGGGCGGATCAGCCCCAGCATTTT.

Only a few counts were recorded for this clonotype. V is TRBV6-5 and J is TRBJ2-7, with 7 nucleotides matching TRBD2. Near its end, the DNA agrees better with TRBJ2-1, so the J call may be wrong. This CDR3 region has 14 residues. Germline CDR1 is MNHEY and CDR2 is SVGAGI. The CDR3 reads CAVLSATGGNEQFF. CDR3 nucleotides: TGTGCCGTACTTAGCGCGACCGGGGGGAATGAGCAGTTCTTC.

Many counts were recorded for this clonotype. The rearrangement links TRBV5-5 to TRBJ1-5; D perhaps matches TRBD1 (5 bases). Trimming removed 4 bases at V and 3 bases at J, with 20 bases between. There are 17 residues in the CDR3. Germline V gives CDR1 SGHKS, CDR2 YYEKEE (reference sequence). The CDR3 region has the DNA TGTGCCAGCAGCGATGCCCCCCGGGACCCATCCAATCAGCCCCAGCATTTT. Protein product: CASSDAPRDPSNQPQHF.

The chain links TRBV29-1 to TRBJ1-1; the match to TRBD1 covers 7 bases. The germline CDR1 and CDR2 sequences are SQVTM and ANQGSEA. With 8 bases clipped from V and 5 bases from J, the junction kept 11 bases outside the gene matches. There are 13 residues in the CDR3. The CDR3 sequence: CSSPETGFTEAFF. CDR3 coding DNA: TGCAGCTCACCCGAGACAGGGTTTACTGAAGCTTTCTTT.

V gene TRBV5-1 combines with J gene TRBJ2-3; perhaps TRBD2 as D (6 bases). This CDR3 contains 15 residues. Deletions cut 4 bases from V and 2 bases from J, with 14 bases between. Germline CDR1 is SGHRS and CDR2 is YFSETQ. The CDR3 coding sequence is TGCGCCAGCAGCGGCGGGACTTCCGACACAGATACGCAGTATTTT. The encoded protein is CASSGGTSDTDTQYF.

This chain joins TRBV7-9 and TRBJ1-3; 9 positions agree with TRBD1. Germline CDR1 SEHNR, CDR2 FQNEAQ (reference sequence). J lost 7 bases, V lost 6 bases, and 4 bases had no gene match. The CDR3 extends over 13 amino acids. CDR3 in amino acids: CASRQGQGNTIYF. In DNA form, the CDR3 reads TGTGCCAGCAGGCAAGGACAGGGGAACACCATATATTTT.

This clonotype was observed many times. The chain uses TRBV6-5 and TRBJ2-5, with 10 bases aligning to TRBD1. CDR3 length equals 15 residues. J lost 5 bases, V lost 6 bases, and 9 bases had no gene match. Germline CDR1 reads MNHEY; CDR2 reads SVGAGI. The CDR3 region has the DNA TGTGCCAGCAGCACCGGGACAGGGGAGGTGGAGACCCAGTACTTC. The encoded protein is CASSTGTGEVETQYF.

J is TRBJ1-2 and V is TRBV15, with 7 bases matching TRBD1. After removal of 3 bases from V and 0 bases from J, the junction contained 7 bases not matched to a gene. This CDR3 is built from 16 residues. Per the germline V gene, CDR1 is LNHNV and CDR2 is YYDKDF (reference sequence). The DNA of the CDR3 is TGTGCCACCAGCAGCTCGCCCCAGGGGGCTAACTATGGCTACACCTTC. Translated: CATSSSPQGANYGYTF.

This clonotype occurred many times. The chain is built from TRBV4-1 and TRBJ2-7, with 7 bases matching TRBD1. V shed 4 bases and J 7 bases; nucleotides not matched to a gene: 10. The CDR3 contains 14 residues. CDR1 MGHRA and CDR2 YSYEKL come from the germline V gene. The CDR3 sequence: CASSLEQGSEEQYF. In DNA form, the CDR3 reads TGCGCCAGCAGCCTCGAACAGGGGTCGGAGGAGCAGTACTTC.

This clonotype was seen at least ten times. CDR3 protein: CASLPTAGTGELFF. In nucleotides, the CDR3 is TGTGCCAGCCTACCAACAGCGGGCACCGGGGAGCTGTTTTTT. The gene calls are TRBV2 and TRBJ2-2; D may be TRBD2 (6 bases). V was trimmed by 8 bases and J by 4 bases, leaving 14 bases between them. This CDR3 spans 14 amino acids. Germline V gene sequence: CDR1 SNHLY, CDR2 FYNNEI.

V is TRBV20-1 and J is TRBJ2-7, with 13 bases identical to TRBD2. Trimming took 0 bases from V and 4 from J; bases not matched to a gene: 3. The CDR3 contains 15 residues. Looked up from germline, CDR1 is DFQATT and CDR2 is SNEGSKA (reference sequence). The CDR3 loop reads CSARELAGGIYEQYF. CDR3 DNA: TGCAGTGCTAGAGAACTAGCGGGAGGGATATACGAGCAGTACTTC.

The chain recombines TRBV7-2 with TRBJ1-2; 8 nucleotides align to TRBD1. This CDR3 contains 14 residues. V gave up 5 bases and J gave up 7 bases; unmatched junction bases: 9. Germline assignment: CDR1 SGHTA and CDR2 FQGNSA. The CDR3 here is CASSRPGGSAGYTF. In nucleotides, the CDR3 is TGTGCCAGCAGCCGCCCAGGGGGCTCCGCTGGCTACACCTTC.

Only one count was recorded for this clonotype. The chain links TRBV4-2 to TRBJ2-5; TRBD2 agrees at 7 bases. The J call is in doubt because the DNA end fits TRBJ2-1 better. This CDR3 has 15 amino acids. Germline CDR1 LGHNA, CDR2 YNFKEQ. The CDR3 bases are TGTGCCAGCAGCCGCCGTAGGGAGGGCCGGAATGAGCAGTTCTTC. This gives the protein CASSRRREGRNEQFF.